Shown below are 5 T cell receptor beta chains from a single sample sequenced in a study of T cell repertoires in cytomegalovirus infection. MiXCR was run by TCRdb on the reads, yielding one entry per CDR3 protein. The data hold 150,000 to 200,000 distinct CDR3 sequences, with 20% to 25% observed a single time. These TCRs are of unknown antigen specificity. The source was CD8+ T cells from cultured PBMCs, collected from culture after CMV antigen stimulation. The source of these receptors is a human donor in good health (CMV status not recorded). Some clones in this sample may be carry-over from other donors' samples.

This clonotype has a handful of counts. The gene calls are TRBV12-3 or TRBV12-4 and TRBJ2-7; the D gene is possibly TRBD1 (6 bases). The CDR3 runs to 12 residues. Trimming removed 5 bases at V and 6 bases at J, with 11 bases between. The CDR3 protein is CASSIQGTEQYF. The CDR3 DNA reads TGTGCCAGCAGTATACAGGGAACCGAGCAGTACTTC.

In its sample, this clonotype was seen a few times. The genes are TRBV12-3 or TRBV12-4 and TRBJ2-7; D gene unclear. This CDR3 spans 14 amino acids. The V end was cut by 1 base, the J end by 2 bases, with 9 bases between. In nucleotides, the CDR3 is TGTGCCAGCAGTTTAGTACCGAAGACCTACGAGCAGTACTTC. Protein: CASSLVPKTYEQYF.

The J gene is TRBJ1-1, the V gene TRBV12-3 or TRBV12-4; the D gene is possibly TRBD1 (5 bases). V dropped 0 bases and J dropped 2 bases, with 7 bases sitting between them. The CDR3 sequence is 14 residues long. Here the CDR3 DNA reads TGTGCCAGCAGTTTAGCCGGGGCTAACACTGAAGCTTTCTTT. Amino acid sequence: CASSLAGANTEAFF.

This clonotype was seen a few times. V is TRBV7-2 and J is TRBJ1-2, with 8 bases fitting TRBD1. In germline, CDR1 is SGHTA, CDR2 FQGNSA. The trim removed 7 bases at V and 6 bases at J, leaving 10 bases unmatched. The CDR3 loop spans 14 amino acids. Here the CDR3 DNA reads TGTGCCAGCACCCAGGGGGCTTCGTCGGATGGCTACACCTTC. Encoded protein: CASTQGASSDGYTF.

The chain's CDR3 is CASRPQEGSYNEQFF. CDR3 DNA sequence: TGTGCCAGCAGGCCACAGGAGGGCTCCTACAATGAGCAGTTCTTC. This chain connects TRBV7-9 to TRBJ2-1; possibly TRBD2 for D (6 bases). This CDR3 is built from 15 residues. Trimming removed 6 bases from V and 0 bases from J, with 12 bases in between. Germline CDR1 reads SEHNR; CDR2 reads FQNEAQ (reference sequence).